This paragraph covers one TCR beta chain sequence. As yet, its antigen is unknown. The source of the sample is a study of blood T cells in healthy people across ages. Overall study findings and caveats: Aged donors had fewer naive CD4+ cells and lower diversity than long-lived donors.

Primers used in a second PCR of roughly 6 to 12 cycles were a sample-barcoded 5' primer and a J-beta primer mix. MiXCR was run by TCRdb on the 5' RACE reads, yielding one entry per CDR3 protein. The sample carries approximately 670,000 distinct CDR3 sequences, 40% to 45% recorded once. This CDR3 contains 16 residues. In germline, CDR1 is DFQATT, CDR2 SNEGSKA (reference sequence). The V gene lost 3 bases and the J gene lost 0 bases, with 15 bases spanning the gap. The receptor's source is a man aged 80 or over in good health. The chain employs TRBV20-1 and TRBJ1-5; D is possibly TRBD1 (5 bases). Sequenced material: blood. The CDR3 nucleotides are TGCAGTGCTAGTGGGGGGGTCGCCTATAGCAATCAGCCCCAGCATTTT. Protein: CSASGGVAYSNQPQHF.